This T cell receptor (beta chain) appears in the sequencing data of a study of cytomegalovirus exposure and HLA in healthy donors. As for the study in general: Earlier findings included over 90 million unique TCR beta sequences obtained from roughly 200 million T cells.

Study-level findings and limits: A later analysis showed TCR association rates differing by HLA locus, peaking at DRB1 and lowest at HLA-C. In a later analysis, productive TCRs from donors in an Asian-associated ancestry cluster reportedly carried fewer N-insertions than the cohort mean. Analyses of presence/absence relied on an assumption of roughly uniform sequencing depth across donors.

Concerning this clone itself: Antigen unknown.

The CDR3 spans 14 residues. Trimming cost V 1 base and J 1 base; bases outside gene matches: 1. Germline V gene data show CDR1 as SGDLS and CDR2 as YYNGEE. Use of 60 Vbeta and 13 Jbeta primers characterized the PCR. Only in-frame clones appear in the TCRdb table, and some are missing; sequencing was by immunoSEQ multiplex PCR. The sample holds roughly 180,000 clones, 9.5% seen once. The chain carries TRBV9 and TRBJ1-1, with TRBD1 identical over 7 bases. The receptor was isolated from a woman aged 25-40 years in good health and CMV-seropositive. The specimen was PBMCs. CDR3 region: CASSVYRGNTEAFF. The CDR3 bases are TGTGCCAGCAGCGTATACAGGGGGAACACTGAAGCTTTCTTT.